The TCR beta chain under discussion was sequenced for a study of monozygotic twins with cystic fibrosis. CDR3 length: 15 amino acids. Deletions cut 2 bases from V and 4 bases from J, with 13 bases between. The V gene's germline CDR1 is LNHNV and CDR2 YYDKDF (reference sequence). Only in-frame clones appear in the TCRdb table, and some are missing; sequencing was by immunoSEQ multiplex PCR. The sample lists about 12,000 clones; 85% were seen once. This clonotype was sampled from a man younger than 35 with cystic fibrosis. The chain recombines TRBV15 with TRBJ2-3; D may be TRBD2 (6 bases). The sequenced sample consisted of blood. In nucleotides, the CDR3 is TGTGCCACCAGCAGACTCCGGGGGACCCCAGATACGCAGTATTTT. This encodes CATSRLRGTPDTQYF.